This TCR beta chain was found in a study of T cells in Graves' hyperthyroidism and ophthalmopathy. Diagnostic assessment was based on clinical symptoms, serum thyroxine and TRAb, thyroid ultrasound and orbital computed tomography. In the case of this clonotype: The antigen is not known.

The CDR3 contains 15 residues. V gave up 7 bases and J gave up 2 bases; unmatched junction bases: 10. Germline lookup yields CDR1 MNHNS and CDR2 SASEGT. Overall study results and limits: Stable hyperthyroidism and ophthalmopathy were separated using 13 V-J signatures.

Researchers took RNA transcripts and amplified the TCR beta CDR3 regions from them. HTBI primers were used for first-round RT-PCR of the TCR CDR3. In TCRdb, the multiplex PCR reads were re-called with MiXCR into one record per CDR3 protein. The sample comprises roughly 520,000 distinct CDR3 sequences, around 22% of which are singletons, and about 11% rests with the top ten. V is TRBV6-1 and J is TRBJ2-7, with 8 bases matching TRBD1. Sequencing used blood. The TCR originated in a woman under 40 with Graves' ophthalmopathy. The CDR3 is CASMVTGVATYEQYF. CDR3 in DNA: TGTGCCAGCATGGTGACAGGGGTGGCGACCTACGAGCAGTACTTC.